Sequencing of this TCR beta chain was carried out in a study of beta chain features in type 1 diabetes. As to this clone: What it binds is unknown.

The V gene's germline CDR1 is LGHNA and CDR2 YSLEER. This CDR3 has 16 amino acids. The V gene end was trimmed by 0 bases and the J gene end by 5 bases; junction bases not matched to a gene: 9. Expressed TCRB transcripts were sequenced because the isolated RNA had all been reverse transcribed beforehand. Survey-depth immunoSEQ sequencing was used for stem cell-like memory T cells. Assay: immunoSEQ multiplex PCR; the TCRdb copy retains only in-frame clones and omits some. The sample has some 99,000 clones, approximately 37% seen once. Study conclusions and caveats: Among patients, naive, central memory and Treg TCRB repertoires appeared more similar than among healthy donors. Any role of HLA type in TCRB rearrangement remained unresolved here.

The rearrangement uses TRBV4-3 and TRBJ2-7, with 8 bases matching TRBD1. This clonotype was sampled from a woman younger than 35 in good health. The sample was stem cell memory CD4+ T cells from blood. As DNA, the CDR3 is TGCGCCAGCAGCCAAGATCCGGGAGACAGGGGCCACGAGCAGTACTTC. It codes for CASSQDPGDRGHEQYF.